This T cell receptor beta chain was identified in a study of a mutant IDH1 vaccine in newly diagnosed glioma. Across the study: Most patients had received both radiotherapy and temozolomide, the prior options being radiotherapy, temozolomide, or both.

This clone was counted a few times. The sample holds other DNA sequences that translate to the same CDR3. The length of the CDR3 is 11 residues. The V end was cut by 8 bases, the J end by 1 base, with 5 bases between. Germline assignment: CDR1 PRHDT and CDR2 FYEKMQ (reference sequence). Time point in this sample: baseline, week 1 (first vaccination visit). Documented treatment: pre-vaccination baseline after standard-of-care therapy. The data were produced by immunoSEQ multiplex PCR, yet TCRdb's version contains in-frame clones alone and is incomplete. The sample yields some 59,000 clones, approximately 80% seen once.

The chain uses TRBV13 and TRBJ1-1; D remains unclear. The sample was PBMCs, taken from a glioma patient treated with radiotherapy, temozolomide or both. This clonotype was obtained from a young man with glioma. CDR3 DNA: TGTGCCAGCTCAGGGAACACTGAAGCTTTCTTT. It is translated as CASSGNTEAFF.